The 12 T cell receptor beta chains presented below share a single source sample, sequenced in a study of blood T cell repertoires in COVID-19. Some clones are missing from TCRdb's copy, which holds only in-frame ones; the method was immunoSEQ multiplex PCR. The sample lists 200,000 to 300,000 clones; approximately 84% were seen once. Specimen: peripheral blood. These receptor sequences come from a man in his forties or fifties with acute or convalescent COVID-19.

The chain recombines TRBV29-1 with TRBJ1-1; perhaps TRBD1 as D (6 bases). The germline CDR1 and CDR2 sequences are SQVTM and ANQGSEA. This CDR3 has 13 residues. Trimming took off 4 bases at V and 5 bases at J, with 14 bases between the two ends. CDR3 region: CSVVGRGYTEAFF. The DNA of the CDR3 is TGCAGCGTTGTCGGCAGGGGATATACTGAAGCTTTCTTT. Full variable domain (rest looked up from reference TRBV29-1 and TRBJ1-1): SAVISQKPSRDICQRGTSLTIQCQVDSQVTMMFWYRQQPGQSLTLIATANQGSEATYESGFVIDKFPISRPNLTFSTLTVSNMSPEDSSIYLCSVVGRGYTEAFFGQGTRLTVV.

The J gene is TRBJ2-1, the V gene TRBV11-2; D is possibly TRBD2 (6 bases). In germline, CDR1 is SGHAT, CDR2 FQNNGV. V dropped 0 bases and J dropped 10 bases, with 22 bases sitting between them. The CDR3 sequence is 17 residues long. The CDR3 loop is CASSLDRDGGIIGEQFF. In DNA form, the CDR3 reads TGTGCCAGCAGCTTAGATCGAGACGGGGGTATTATAGGCGAGCAGTTCTTC.

V is TRBV19 and J is TRBJ1-6, with D hard to call. Trimming removed 7 bases from V and 0 bases from J, with 10 bases in between. Germline CDR1 reads LNHDA; CDR2 reads SQIVND (reference sequence). The CDR3 length is 15 residues. The CDR3 DNA is TGTGCCAGTACGTCCCCGAGCTCCTATAATTCACCCCTCCACTTT. Translating it yields CASTSPSSYNSPLHF.

V and J are TRBV5-1 and TRBJ1-4, with a possible D match to TRBD1 (6 bases). This CDR3 contains 17 residues. The ends were cut back, 4 bases at V and 8 bases at J, with 24 bases in the middle. Germline V gives CDR1 SGHRS, CDR2 YFSETQ. The CDR3 is CASSPRTALQLREKLFF. DNA for the CDR3: TGCGCCAGCAGCCCCCGGACAGCCTTGCAACTTAGGGAAAAACTGTTTTTT.

The chain combines TRBV7-2 with TRBJ1-5, with D tentatively TRBD1 (5 bases). Trimming removed 4 bases from V and 3 bases from J, with 13 bases in between. Germline CDR1 reads SGHTA; CDR2 reads FQGNSA. The CDR3 sequence is 15 residues long. The CDR3 loop reads CASSSRGDFNQPQHF. The CDR3 DNA reads TGTGCCAGCAGCTCACGAGGGGACTTCAATCAGCCCCAGCATTTT.

J is TRBJ2-5 and V is TRBV29-1; maybe TRBD2 (6 bases). This CDR3 is 13 amino acids long. Germline lookup yields CDR1 SQVTM and CDR2 ANQGSEA. V lost 7 bases, J lost 2 bases, and 14 bases lay in between. The CDR3 sequence is CSAAGPGQETQYF. The CDR3 nucleotides read TGCAGCGCCGCGGGGCCCGGGCAAGAGACCCAGTACTTC.

The rearrangement joins TRBV6-5 to TRBJ1-5, with D tentatively TRBD1 (5 bases). The germline V and J ends were trimmed by 2 bases and 0 bases, with 11 bases remaining between them. The germline gives CDR1 MNHEY, CDR2 SVGAGI. This CDR3 has 16 amino acids. The CDR3 DNA sequence: TGTGCCAGCAGTTACGTCAAAGGGGTTAGCAATCAGCCCCAGCATTTT. Protein: CASSYVKGVSNQPQHF.

The V and J genes are TRBV10-3 and TRBJ2-7; 7 bases map to TRBD2. CDR1 ENHRY and CDR2 SYGVKD come from the germline V gene. The CDR3 sequence is 12 residues long. With V trimmed by 6 bases and J by 2 bases, 1 base remained unmatched. CDR3 bases: TGTGCCATCAGCGGGGGGACCTACGAGCAGTACTTC. This encodes CAISGGTYEQYF.

This clone was seen a single time. The chain employs TRBV11-2 and TRBJ1-1, with 9 bases that match TRBD1. The CDR3 spans 15 residues. The germline gives CDR1 SGHAT, CDR2 FQNNGV. V dropped 4 bases and J dropped 7; count of bases not matched to a gene: 10. In DNA form, the CDR3 reads TGTGCCAGCAGCTGGGGACAGGGAAAACTATTTGAAGCTTTCTTT. It is translated as CASSWGQGKLFEAFF.

The chain is built from TRBV18 and TRBJ1-1, with a tentative D call TRBD1 (6 bases). In germline, CDR1 is KGHSH, CDR2 LQKENI. V was trimmed by 2 bases and J by 6 bases, leaving 10 bases between them. The CDR3 runs 13 residues. This CDR3 reads CASSPGGGPEAFF. The DNA for the CDR3 is TGTGCCAGCTCACCAGGGGGGGGCCCTGAAGCTTTCTTT.

The chain combines TRBV28 with TRBJ1-1, with TRBD1 matching 8 bases. This CDR3 has 16 residues. CDR1 is MDHEN and CDR2 is SYDVKM in the germline V gene. V lost 4 bases and J lost 0; bases outside the gene matches: 7. This chain's CDR3 is CASSSTGVEMNTEAFF. CDR3 sequence (DNA): TGTGCCAGCAGTTCGACAGGGGTCGAAATGAACACTGAAGCTTTCTTT.

The chain recombines TRBV24-1 with TRBJ1-5, with a tentative D call TRBD1 (5 bases). This CDR3 contains 14 residues. Per germline, CDR1 KGHDR and CDR2 SFDVKD. Trimming left V 5 bases short and J 11 bases short, with 18 bases between. CDR3 amino acids: CATSGTEAPGTQHF. As DNA, the CDR3 is TGTGCCACCAGTGGAACCGAGGCTCCAGGGACCCAGCATTTT.